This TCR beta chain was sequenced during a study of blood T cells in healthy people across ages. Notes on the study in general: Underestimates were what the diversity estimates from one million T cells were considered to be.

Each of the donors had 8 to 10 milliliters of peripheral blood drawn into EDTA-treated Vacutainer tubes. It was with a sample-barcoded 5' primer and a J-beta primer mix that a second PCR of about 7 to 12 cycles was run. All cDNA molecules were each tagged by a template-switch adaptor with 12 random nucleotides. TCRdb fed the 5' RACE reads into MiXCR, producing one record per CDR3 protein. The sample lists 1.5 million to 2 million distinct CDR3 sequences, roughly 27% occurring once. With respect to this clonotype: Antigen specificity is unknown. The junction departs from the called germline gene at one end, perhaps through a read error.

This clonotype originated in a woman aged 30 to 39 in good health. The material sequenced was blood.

The CDR3 DNA sequence: TGTGCCAGCAGTCAAGATCGGCTGGACTATGGCCACACCTTC. The encoded protein is CASSQDRLDYGHTF. V usage is TRBV3-1 and J usage is TRBJ1-2; D not certain. The CDR3 has 14 amino acids. Germline V gives CDR1 LGHDT, CDR2 YNNKEL (reference sequence). The full variable domain, rest sourced from reference TRBV3-1 and TRBJ1-2, is DTAVSQTPKYLVTQMGNDKSIKCEQNLGHDTMYWYKQDSKKFLKIMFSYNNKELIINETVPNRFSPKSPDKAHLNLHINSLELGDSAVYFCASSQDRLDYGHTFGSGTRLTVV.